This TCR beta chain was obtained from a study of cytomegalovirus exposure and HLA in healthy donors. 13 Jbeta primers and 60 Vbeta primers were used for the PCR. Measured with immunoSEQ multiplex PCR; TCRdb has only the in-frame clones, and not every one. The sample records about 160,000 clones, about 72% being singletons. In the case of this clone: Its antigen is not known.

This CDR3 is 16 amino acids long. From germline, CDR1 is SGHAT and CDR2 FQNNGV. With 0 bases removed from V and 2 bases from J, the gap between germline ends came to 8 bases. The study's findings and limits: In vitro testing confirmed a few CMV-associated chains as specific for CMV antigens.

Sequences were obtained from PBMCs. The chain couples TRBV11-2 to TRBJ2-6, with D tentatively TRBD2 (5 bases). The clonotype comes from a man between 60 and 75 years old in good health and CMV-seronegative. The CDR3, as DNA: TGTGCCAGCAGCTTAGATTGGACTGCTGGGGCCAACGTCCTGACTTTC. It yields the protein CASSLDWTAGANVLTF.